The 21 T cell receptor beta chains presented below share a single source sample, sequenced in a study of shared clonotypes between healthy human individuals. TCRdb's table, derived via immunoSEQ multiplex PCR, lists solely in-frame clones and lacks some. The data contain a few hundred thousand clones, 87% of them singletons. The specimen sequenced was memory CD8+ T cells sorted from blood. Regarding subset: CD45RO+ cells pooled with CCR7-negative TemRA cells. The receptors here all came from a man aged 18 to 29 in good health.

This clone was observed a single time. CDR3 sequence: CASSRTNGLPETQYF. The CDR3 DNA is TGTGCCAGCAGCCGGACTAACGGTCTCCCGGAGACCCAGTACTTC. The chain is built from TRBV11-2 and TRBJ2-5; possibly TRBD2 for D (6 bases). CDR1 and CDR2 (germline): SGHAT, FQNNGV. V was cut by 5 bases and J by 5 bases, with 18 bases left in between. The CDR3 is made up of 15 amino acids.

The chain recombines TRBV7-9 with TRBJ1-1; no clear D. Deletions cut 0 bases from V and 2 bases from J, with 13 bases between. This CDR3 region has 16 residues. Germline V gene data show CDR1 as SEHNR and CDR2 as FQNEAQ (reference sequence). CDR3 protein: CASSLAPFPSNTEAFF. CDR3 coding DNA: TGTGCCAGCAGCTTAGCCCCTTTTCCCAGTAACACTGAAGCTTTCTTT.

DNA for the CDR3: TGCGCCAGCAGCCAAGAGATTATTTGGAGTAGGAAACTGTTTTTT. This gives the protein CASSQEIIWSRKLFF. The V and J genes are TRBV4-3 and TRBJ1-4; D gene unclear. The CDR3 contains 15 residues. Germline loops: CDR1 LGHNA, CDR2 YSLEER. V lost 0 bases and J 11 bases, leaving 16 bases between the germline ends.

The chain is built from TRBV7-6 and TRBJ2-2; D call uncertain. V gave up 1 base and J gave up 8 bases, with 17 bases separating them. The CDR3 contains 16 residues. Germline V lookup: CDR1 SGHVS, CDR2 FNYEAQ. Here the CDR3 reads CASSLVPPQRDGELFF. The CDR3 DNA reads TGTGCCAGCAGCTTAGTTCCGCCACAACGAGATGGGGAGCTGTTTTTT.

The V and J genes are TRBV27 and TRBJ1-1; D uncertain. This CDR3 spans 14 amino acids. V lost 5 bases and J lost 0, with 10 bases in between. Per germline, CDR1 MNHEY and CDR2 SMNVEV (reference sequence). The CDR3 bases are TGTGCCAGCAGTCTGGACGGAGTGAACACTGAAGCTTTCTTT. Encoded protein: CASSLDGVNTEAFF.

This clone occurred once. V usage is TRBV11-2 and J usage is TRBJ1-1; 8 bases align to TRBD1. Looked up from germline, CDR1 is SGHAT and CDR2 is FQNNGV. The J segment lost 4 bases and the V segment lost 1 base, leaving 8 bases of the junction unmatched. The CDR3 is 16 residues long. The CDR3 sequence is CASSLGTGRDGTEAFF. In nucleotides, the CDR3 is TGTGCCAGCAGCTTAGGGACAGGGAGGGACGGCACTGAAGCTTTCTTT.

V usage is TRBV7-2 and J usage is TRBJ2-3; D not certain. Trimming cost V 1 base and J 0 bases, with 8 bases left between them. The V gene's germline CDR1 is SGHTA and CDR2 FQGNSA. This CDR3 contains 15 residues. CDR3 DNA: TGTGCCAGCAGCTTAGTCGGTGCTAGCACAGATACGCAGTATTTT. Translating it yields CASSLVGASTDTQYF.

The chain uses TRBV10-3 and TRBJ1-2; 10 positions match TRBD1. The CDR3 has 18 amino acids. Unmatched junction bases numbered 14, after V lost 5 bases and J lost 2 bases. Germline V gene data show CDR1 as ENHRY and CDR2 as SYGVKD. The DNA of the CDR3 is TGTGCCATCAGTATTGAGGCCGGGACAGGGGATGTGAACTATGGCTACACCTTC. Its translation is CAISIEAGTGDVNYGYTF.

The gene calls are TRBV5-1 and TRBJ1-3; TRBD1 is a possible D gene (6 bases). CDR3 length: 16 amino acids. The germline V and J ends were trimmed by 0 bases and 0 bases, with 10 bases remaining between them. Germline V CDR1 and CDR2: SGHRS, YFSETQ. As DNA, the CDR3 is TGCGCCAGCAGCTTGGCGGACAGTACCTCTGGAAACACCATATATTTT. Encoded protein: CASSLADSTSGNTIYF.

CDR3 residues: CASRRTSRSLNKETQYF. In DNA, the CDR3 is TGTGCCAGCAGGCGAACTAGCAGAAGTCTTAATAAGGAGACCCAGTACTTC. V and J are TRBV27 and TRBJ2-5; D may be TRBD2 (6 bases). Germline CDR1 MNHEY, CDR2 SMNVEV (reference sequence). The CDR3 sequence is 17 residues long. With 6 bases removed from V and 5 bases from J, the gap between germline ends came to 25 bases.

The chain couples TRBV7-2 to TRBJ2-7, with 7 bases matching TRBD2. This CDR3 is 18 amino acids long. CDR1 and CDR2 (germline): SGHTA, FQGNSA. Germline trimming cut 1 base from V and 0 bases from J; bases unmatched to any gene: 12. The CDR3 coding sequence is TGTGCCAGCAGCTTAGTACTATGGCGGGAGTTCCCCTCCTACGAGCAGTACTTC. Protein: CASSLVLWREFPSYEQYF.

The V call is TRBV7-2, the J call TRBJ1-5; D may be TRBD1 (6 bases). Germline CDR1 reads SGHTA; CDR2 reads FQGNSA. V shed 5 bases and J shed 6 bases, with 11 bases lying between them. This CDR3 spans 13 amino acids. CDR3 DNA sequence: TGTGCCAGCAGCATTCAGGGGTTTCAGCCCCAGCATTTT. Amino acid sequence: CASSIQGFQPQHF. The full variable domain, its missing parts supplied by reference TRBV7-2 and TRBJ1-5, is GAGVSQSPSNKVTEKGKDVELRCDPISGHTALYWYRQSLGQGLEFLIYFQGNSAPDKSGLPSDRFSAERTGGSVSTLTIQRTQQEDSAVYLCASSIQGFQPQHFGDGTRLSIL.

This rearrangement joins TRBV30 to TRBJ2-7; 12 bases match TRBD1. The CDR3 covers 19 residues. The germline CDR1 and CDR2 sequences are GTSNPN and SVGIG (reference sequence). V lost 4 bases and J lost 4; bases outside the gene matches: 20. DNA of the CDR3: TGTGCCTGGAACCGTGCCGGGACAGGGGGCTTATCTTACCTTTACGAGCAGTACTTC. Encoded protein: CAWNRAGTGGLSYLYEQYF.

In this sample, this clone turned up once. The chain links TRBV4-3 to TRBJ1-5; a possible D gene is TRBD1 (5 bases). Germline values: CDR1 LGHNA, CDR2 YSLEER. This CDR3 has 16 amino acids. V lost 4 bases, J lost 2 bases, and 15 bases lay in between. Here the CDR3 DNA reads TGCGCCAGCAGCCGAATTTGGGACGAAGGCAATCAGCCCCAGCATTTT. It translates to CASSRIWDEGNQPQHF.

The chain combines TRBV4-3 with TRBJ1-1; TRBD1 matches at 7 bases. CDR3 length: 14 residues. The germline gives CDR1 LGHNA, CDR2 YSLEER. The J segment lost 4 bases and the V segment lost 3 bases, leaving 5 bases of the junction unmatched. CDR3 sequence: CASSQKTGATEAFF. CDR3 nucleotide sequence: TGCGCCAGCAGCCAGAAAACAGGGGCCACTGAAGCTTTCTTT.

The chain joins TRBV7-6 to TRBJ2-1; 12 bases are a match to TRBD2. Germline CDR1 SGHVS, CDR2 FNYEAQ. This CDR3 has 18 residues. V lost 5 bases to trimming and J lost 2 bases; unmatched junction nucleotides: 10. CDR3 sequence reads: CASSPGSSGGAAYNEQFF. The CDR3 region has the DNA TGTGCCAGCAGCCCCGGGTCTAGCGGGGGGGCGGCCTACAATGAGCAGTTCTTC.

The gene calls are TRBV7-9 and TRBJ1-1; D perhaps matches TRBD1 (5 bases). The V gene's germline CDR1 is SEHNR and CDR2 FQNEAQ (reference sequence). The CDR3 has 15 amino acids. The V and J ends lost 3 bases and 1 base respectively, with 12 bases between them. The CDR3, as DNA: TGTGCCAGCAGCTTTTCTGAGGGGAGGAACACTGAAGCTTTCTTT. This translates into CASSFSEGRNTEAFF.

The chain has TRBV27 and TRBJ2-2, with D possibly being TRBD1 (5 bases). Trimming shortened V by 0 bases and J by 0 bases, and 11 bases separated the two germline ends. The CDR3 is 17 residues long. Germline V CDR1 and CDR2: MNHEY, SMNVEV (reference sequence). The CDR3, as DNA: TGTGCCAGCAGTTTATCAACAGGCACTACGAACACCGGGGAGCTGTTTTTT. Encoded protein: CASSLSTGTTNTGELFF.

This clone was recorded once. The V gene is TRBV7-9, the J gene TRBJ1-6, with 8 bases fitting TRBD1. Germline lookup yields CDR1 SEHNR and CDR2 FQNEAQ (reference sequence). The CDR3 runs to 14 residues. With 7 bases clipped from V and 9 bases from J, the junction kept 8 bases outside the gene matches. The CDR3: CASTAGQGGSPLHF. CDR3 bases: TGTGCCAGCACCGCAGGACAGGGAGGTTCACCCCTCCACTTT.

The chain joins TRBV30 to TRBJ2-7; 10 nucleotides match TRBD1. In germline, CDR1 is GTSNPN, CDR2 SVGIG (reference sequence). This CDR3 is 13 amino acids long. J gave up 5 bases and V 5 bases, and 6 bases lay outside the gene matches. This chain's CDR3 is CAWARDRGNEQYF. The CDR3 DNA follows: TGTGCCTGGGCCCGGGACAGGGGTAACGAGCAGTACTTC.

V is TRBV7-6 and J is TRBJ2-7; 8 bases fit TRBD1. The CDR3 spans 14 residues. Trimming removed 2 bases from V and 3 bases from J; junction bases left unmatched: 3. Germline CDR1 and CDR2: SGHVS and FNYEAQ. CDR3 sequence: CASSLKTGDYEQYF. In nucleotides, the CDR3 is TGTGCCAGCAGCTTAAAGACAGGGGACTACGAGCAGTACTTC.